These 31 T cell receptor beta chains originate from one sample sequenced in a study of T cell repertoires in cytomegalovirus infection. Via MiXCR, TCRdb re-called the reads, giving one row per CDR3 protein. Of more than 300,000 distinct CDR3 sequences listed, just under 35% are singletons. These receptors have no identified antigens. Material: cultured PBMCs, obtained from culture after CMV antigen stimulation. The receptors originated from a human donor in good health (CMV status not recorded). Some clones in this sample may be carry-over from other donors' samples.

This clonotype has a count of ten or more. This chain joins TRBV11-2 and TRBJ1-1, with 9 nucleotides matching TRBD1. The CDR3 runs to 15 residues. The germline gives CDR1 SGHAT, CDR2 FQNNGV. V was pared by 5 bases and J by 5 bases, with 9 bases of the junction left unmatched. CDR3 coding DNA: TGTGCCAGCAGCCGAACGACAGGGGGAGGGACTGAAGCTTTCTTT. Encoded protein: CASSRTTGGGTEAFF.

This clonotype has more than one count but fewer than ten. The chain carries TRBV7-9 and TRBJ2-5, with 12 bases that match TRBD2. The CDR3 covers 14 residues. V lost 8 bases to trimming and J lost 2 bases; unmatched junction nucleotides: 3. Per germline, CDR1 SEHNR and CDR2 FQNEAQ (reference sequence). The CDR3 here is CASCGLAGQETQYF. The CDR3 DNA is TGTGCCAGCTGCGGACTAGCGGGACAAGAGACCCAGTACTTC.

Only a few counts were recorded for this clonotype. The chain links TRBV7-2 to TRBJ2-3, with D unresolved. The V end was cut by 2 bases, the J end by 2 bases, with 5 bases between. CDR1 is SGHTA, CDR2 FQGNSA, per germline. The CDR3 contains 13 residues. The CDR3 DNA reads as TGTGCCAGCAGCTTATCTCCCACAGATACGCAGTATTTT. Amino acid sequence: CASSLSPTDTQYF. Based on the CDR3 plus reference TRBV7-2 and TRBJ2-3, the full variable domain is GAGVSQSPSNKVTEKGKDVELRCDPISGHTALYWYRQSLGQGLEFLIYFQGNSAPDKSGLPSDRFSAERTGGSVSTLTIQRTQQEDSAVYLCASSLSPTDTQYFGPGTRLTVL.

This clonotype was recorded a few times. The gene calls are TRBV12-3 or TRBV12-4 and TRBJ2-2; 9 nucleotides align to TRBD2. V dropped 6 bases and J dropped 2; count of bases not matched to a gene: 4. This CDR3 region has 15 residues. The CDR3 region has the DNA TGTGCCAGCAGGGAGACTAGCGGCAACACCGGGGAGCTGTTTTTT. Protein product: CASRETSGNTGELFF.

This chain uses TRBV6-2 or TRBV6-3 with TRBJ2-3, with a tentative D call TRBD2 (6 bases). Germline CDR1 MNHEY, CDR2 SVGEGT. V lost 7 bases, J lost 1 base, and 18 bases lay in between. The CDR3 totals 16 residues. CDR3 in DNA: TGTGCCAGCATTCTACTTCCCGGGACTGGCACAGATACGCAGTATTTT. Protein: CASILLPGTGTDTQYF.

This clonotype was counted a single time. The chain employs TRBV6-2 or TRBV6-3 and TRBJ2-2; D may be TRBD2 (6 bases). With 5 bases removed from V and 6 bases from J, the gap between germline ends came to 19 bases. This CDR3 spans 16 amino acids. CDR1 is MNHEY, CDR2 SVGEGT, per germline. The CDR3 region is CASSKQPGLSSGELFF. In DNA, the CDR3 is TGTGCCAGCAGTAAACAACCGGGACTTTCCTCCGGGGAGCTGTTTTTT.

V is TRBV15 and J is TRBJ1-2; D might be TRBD1 (5 bases). CDR1 LNHNV and CDR2 YYDKDF come from the germline V gene (reference sequence). V dropped 0 bases and J dropped 0 bases, with 14 bases sitting between them. CDR3 size: 17 residues. The CDR3 spells CATSRDRAGPANYGYTF. The CDR3 DNA is TGTGCCACCAGCAGAGATCGTGCGGGGCCAGCTAACTATGGCTACACCTTC.

The gene calls are TRBV2 and TRBJ2-7, with D possibly matching TRBD1 (6 bases). CDR3 size: 14 residues. Germline V gene data show CDR1 as SNHLY and CDR2 as FYNNEI. V lost 4 bases and J 0 bases, leaving 10 bases between the germline ends. CDR3 sequence: CASSGVDSSYEQYV. Here the CDR3 DNA reads TGTGCCAGCAGTGGAGTGGACAGCTCCTACGAGCAGTACGTC.

This sequence joins TRBV7-2 and TRBJ2-3; TRBD1 or TRBD2 may be the D gene (5 bases each). The length of the CDR3 is 15 residues. V was clipped by 0 bases and J by 6 bases, with 13 bases between them. CDR1 and CDR2 (germline): SGHTA, FQGNSA. The CDR3 sequence: CASSLAGDQRDTQYF. As DNA, the CDR3 is TGTGCCAGCAGCTTAGCGGGGGATCAGCGGGATACGCAGTATTTT. The full variable domain, rest sourced from reference TRBV7-2 and TRBJ2-3, is GAGVSQSPSNKVTEKGKDVELRCDPISGHTALYWYRQSLGQGLEFLIYFQGNSAPDKSGLPSDRFSAERTGGSVSTLTIQRTQQEDSAVYLCASSLAGDQRDTQYFGPGTRLTVL.

This sequence joins TRBV6-1 and TRBJ1-1; no definite D call. Trimming removed 2 bases from V and 7 bases from J, with 11 bases in between. The CDR3 extends over 13 amino acids. Germline V lookup: CDR1 MNHNS, CDR2 SASEGT. This CDR3 reads CASSEFAPSEAFF. In DNA, the CDR3 is TGTGCCAGCAGTGAATTCGCGCCGAGTGAAGCTTTCTTT.

This clonotype has more than one count but fewer than ten. CDR3 sequence (DNA): TGTGCCAGCAGCTCGGCCGGACTAGTGCGCGAGCAGTACGTC. It codes for CASSSAGLVREQYV. The chain carries TRBV7-9 and TRBJ2-7, with 7 bases that match TRBD2. V dropped 4 bases and J dropped 6; count of bases not matched to a gene: 9. The CDR3 spans 14 residues. Germline lookup yields CDR1 SEHNR and CDR2 FQNEAQ (reference sequence).

The rearrangement links TRBV20-1 to TRBJ2-5; 9 nucleotides align to TRBD1. The CDR3 has 13 residues. From germline, CDR1 is DFQATT and CDR2 SNEGSKA (reference sequence). V dropped 6 bases and J dropped 5; count of bases not matched to a gene: 7. The CDR3 DNA follows: TGCAGTGCCCCGGGACAGGGAAGGGAGACCCAGTACTTC. Translated: CSAPGQGRETQYF.

The chain is built from TRBV5-4 and TRBJ2-1, with TRBD2 matching over 9 bases. V was pared by 2 bases and J by 3 bases, with 3 bases of the junction left unmatched. CDR1 is SGHNT, CDR2 YYREEE, per germline (reference sequence). This CDR3 region has 15 residues. CDR3: CASSLAGGVYNEQFF. The CDR3 DNA sequence: TGTGCCAGCAGCTTAGCGGGAGGTGTCTACAATGAGCAGTTCTTC.

This clonotype turned up a few times. V usage is TRBV7-6 and J usage is TRBJ2-1; D is tentatively TRBD1 or TRBD2 (5 bases each). V lost 5 bases to trimming and J lost 3 bases, with 11 bases between them. Germline V gives CDR1 SGHVS, CDR2 FNYEAQ. This CDR3 has 14 amino acids. CDR3: CASSTGTVYNEQFF. CDR3 DNA sequence: TGTGCCAGCAGCACTGGGACGGTCTACAATGAGCAGTTCTTC.

The chain couples TRBV6-2 or TRBV6-3 to TRBJ1-2, with D uncertain. The CDR3 has 16 residues. CDR1 and CDR2 from the germline V gene are MNHEY and SVGEGT. V lost 2 bases, J lost 1 base, and 14 bases lay in between. This CDR3 reads CASSYEIFLFNYGYTF. For the CDR3, the DNA is TGTGCCAGCAGTTACGAGATCTTCCTCTTTAACTATGGCTACACCTTC.

The genes are TRBV27 and TRBJ2-7; 8 bases fit TRBD2. V dropped 5 bases and J dropped 1; count of bases not matched to a gene: 7. The CDR3 runs 15 residues. Germline V gene sequence: CDR1 MNHEY, CDR2 SMNVEV (reference sequence). The DNA of the CDR3 is TGTGCCAGCAGTCCGGGACTAGGCCCATCCTACGAGCAGTACTTC. It yields the protein CASSPGLGPSYEQYF.

The table lists this clonotype with a few counts. V usage is TRBV6-1 and J usage is TRBJ1-1; 7 bases agree with TRBD1. This CDR3 spans 13 amino acids. CDR1 and CDR2 from the germline V gene are MNHNS and SASEGT. V shed 6 bases, J shed 1 base, and the junction held 2 bases outside the gene matches. Written as DNA, the CDR3 is TGTGCCAGCAGAGAGGGGGCGAACACTGAAGCTTTCTTT. It yields the protein CASREGANTEAFF.

Remarks on this clonotype: The junction differs from germline at one of its ends, possibly a read error. The CDR3 bases are TGTGCCAGCGGGTCGACAGGGGAAAGTGAAAAACTGTTTTTT. Amino acid sequence: CASGSTGESEKLFF. The rearrangement uses TRBV4-1 and TRBJ1-4; 8 bases are a match to TRBD1. Germline values: CDR1 MGHRA, CDR2 YSYEKL. The CDR3 extends over 14 amino acids.

This sequence joins TRBV10-3 and TRBJ2-7, with 7 bases that match TRBD2. The CDR3 has 15 amino acids. Germline CDR1 reads ENHRY; CDR2 reads SYGVKD. Losses at the gene ends were 5 bases for V and 1 base for J; bases not matched to a gene: 8. Written as DNA, the CDR3 is TGTGCCATCAGTTTGGAGGGAGGGCCGTCCTACGAGCAGTACTTC. Translation: CAISLEGGPSYEQYF.

In this sample, this clonotype turned up a few times. V is TRBV24-1 and J is TRBJ2-1; TRBD2 matches at 7 bases. Germline loops: CDR1 KGHDR, CDR2 SFDVKD. The ends lost 5 bases at V and 4 bases at J; junction bases unmatched: 10. The CDR3 is made up of 16 amino acids. CDR3 nucleotides: TGTGCCACCAGTGCCGCGAGGGGCGGGAGTTACAATGAGCAGTTCTTC. Protein sequence: CATSAARGGSYNEQFF.

The rearrangement joins TRBV6-2 or TRBV6-3 to TRBJ2-2, with 7 positions matching TRBD2. Germline V gene lookup returns CDR1 MNHEY and CDR2 SVGEGT. The CDR3 consists of 17 residues. The J segment lost 0 bases and the V segment lost 4 bases, leaving 8 bases of the junction unmatched. CDR3 in DNA: TGTGCCAGCAGTTTCATAAGGACTAGGACGAACACCGGGGAGCTGTTTTTT. Translation: CASSFIRTRTNTGELFF.

The CDR3 coding sequence is TGTGCCAGCAGACGGAGTTCAGGGGGCGCTTCTGGGGCCAACGTCCTGACTTTC. Encoded protein: CASRRSSGGASGANVLTF. The V and J genes are TRBV7-2 and TRBJ2-6; the match to TRBD1 covers 8 bases. The length of the CDR3 is 18 residues. J lost 1 base, V lost 6 bases, and 11 bases had no gene match. Germline assignment: CDR1 SGHTA and CDR2 FQGNSA. The whole variable domain, filled in from reference TRBV7-2 and TRBJ2-6, reads GAGVSQSPSNKVTEKGKDVELRCDPISGHTALYWYRQSLGQGLEFLIYFQGNSAPDKSGLPSDRFSAERTGGSVSTLTIQRTQQEDSAVYLCASRRSSGGASGANVLTFGAGSRLTVL.

The chain has TRBV7-6 and TRBJ2-3; D gene ambiguous. The CDR3 covers 14 residues. V gave up 5 bases and J gave up 1 base, with 10 bases separating them. CDR1 and CDR2 (germline): SGHVS, FNYEAQ. The CDR3 DNA follows: TGTGCCAGCAGCCCGGACGGTCGCACAGATACGCAGTATTTT. This gives the protein CASSPDGRTDTQYF.

This clonotype was seen a few times. The chain recombines TRBV11-2 with TRBJ2-1; 7 nucleotides agree with TRBD2. V shed 1 base, J shed 7 bases, and the junction held 4 bases outside the gene matches. Germline V CDR1 and CDR2: SGHAT, FQNNGV. The CDR3 is 14 amino acids. CDR3 amino acids: CASSLALATNEQFF. The CDR3 bases are TGTGCCAGCAGCTTAGCACTAGCGACGAATGAGCAGTTCTTC.

This clonotype was seen many times. V gene TRBV7-2 combines with J gene TRBJ2-3; D possibly corresponds to TRBD2 (6 bases). This CDR3 is built from 17 residues. CDR1 and CDR2 from the germline V gene are SGHTA and FQGNSA. V lost 5 bases, J lost 2 bases, and 20 bases lay in between. This CDR3 is CASSPNGGGINTDTQYF. The CDR3 DNA reads as TGTGCCAGCAGCCCCAATGGTGGCGGGATTAACACAGATACGCAGTATTTT. Looking up the rest from reference TRBV7-2 and TRBJ2-3 gives the full variable domain: GAGVSQSPSNKVTEKGKDVELRCDPISGHTALYWYRQSLGQGLEFLIYFQGNSAPDKSGLPSDRFSAERTGGSVSTLTIQRTQQEDSAVYLCASSPNGGGINTDTQYFGPGTRLTVL.

This clonotype showed up just a few times. The chain joins TRBV19 to TRBJ2-3; 7 nucleotides line up with TRBD1. The CDR3 loop spans 14 amino acids. Germline V gene sequence: CDR1 LNHDA, CDR2 SQIVND (reference sequence). V trimming: 5 bases; J trimming: 10 bases; junction bases outside the gene matches: 12. The CDR3 nucleotides are TGTGCCAGTAGTGTTCCGGGACAGTTACTACCGCAGTATTTT. Amino acids: CASSVPGQLLPQYF.

The chain has TRBV4-2 and TRBJ2-7; 11 nucleotides agree with TRBD2. Germline trimming cut 1 base from V and 2 bases from J; bases unmatched to any gene: 7. The CDR3 extends over 17 amino acids. The germline gives CDR1 LGHNA, CDR2 YNFKEQ. The DNA of the CDR3 is TGTGCCAGCAGCCAAGGCGCCGGGACTAGCGGTACCTACGAGCAGTACTTC. It encodes CASSQGAGTSGTYEQYF.

This clonotype was recorded a few times. The chain joins TRBV6-6 to TRBJ2-1, with unresolved D. V gave up 6 bases and J gave up 6 bases, with 15 bases separating them. The CDR3 is 14 residues long. Germline V gene lookup returns CDR1 MNHNY and CDR2 SVGAGI (reference sequence). The DNA for the CDR3 is TGTGCCAGCAGCTCCTCGGTAATCCCCAATGAGCAGTTCTTC. This gives the protein CASSSSVIPNEQFF.

DNA for the CDR3: TGTGCCAGCAGCAGACCAAACAGGGGCTACACCTTC. Residues: CASSRPNRGYTF. J is TRBJ1-2 and V is TRBV7-2, with TRBD1 as a possible D gene (5 bases). V was trimmed by 5 bases and J by 8 bases, leaving 12 bases between them. The CDR3 spans 12 residues. The germline CDR1 and CDR2 sequences are SGHTA and FQGNSA.

This clonotype has more than one count but fewer than ten. CDR3 region: CASSLTGTSEQYV. In nucleotides, the CDR3 is TGTGCCAGCAGTTTAACCGGGACAAGCGAGCAGTACGTC. The V gene is TRBV12-3 or TRBV12-4, the J gene TRBJ2-7; D possibly corresponds to TRBD1 (6 bases). Trimming shortened V by 2 bases and J by 6 bases, and 11 bases separated the two germline ends. This CDR3 is built from 13 residues.

In its sample, this clonotype was seen many times. This chain links TRBV2 with TRBJ2-5; TRBD2 agrees at 7 bases. This CDR3 contains 13 residues. The germline CDR1 and CDR2 sequences are SNHLY and FYNNEI. V dropped 7 bases and J dropped 4; count of bases not matched to a gene: 6. CDR3 nucleotide sequence: TGTGCCAGCAAGATAGAGCGGGGAGAGACCCAGTACTTC. It codes for CASKIERGETQYF.